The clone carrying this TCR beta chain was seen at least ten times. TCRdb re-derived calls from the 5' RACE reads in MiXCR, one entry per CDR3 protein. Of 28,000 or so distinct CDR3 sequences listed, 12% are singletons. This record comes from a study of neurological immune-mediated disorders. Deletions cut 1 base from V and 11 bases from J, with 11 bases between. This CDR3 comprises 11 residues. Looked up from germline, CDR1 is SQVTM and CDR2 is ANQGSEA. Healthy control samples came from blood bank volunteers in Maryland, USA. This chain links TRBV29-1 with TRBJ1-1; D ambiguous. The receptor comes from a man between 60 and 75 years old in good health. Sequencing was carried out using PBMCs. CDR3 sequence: CSVEVGGNAFF. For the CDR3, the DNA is TGCAGCGTTGAAGTCGGTGGGAACGCTTTCTTT.